This T cell receptor (beta chain) stems from a study of CD8 T cells in ankylosing spondylitis. The study's findings and limits: Researchers report that disease-linked clones proved CD8+ and relatively rare in peripheral blood. What appeared characteristic of ankylosing spondylitis blood was a TCR beta motif of fewer than ten highly homologous variants.

Concerning this clonotype: What it recognizes is unknown.

The CDR3 spans 15 residues. From germline, CDR1 is SGHAT and CDR2 FQNNGV. V lost 1 base and J 3 bases, leaving 12 bases between the germline ends. 5'-RACE, quantitative and with molecular barcodes, yielded the TCR beta libraries. TCRdb passed the 5' RACE reads through MiXCR, listing each CDR3 protein once. Of 300,000 to 350,000 distinct CDR3 sequences listed, 20% were seen once; the top ten hold about 4%. The sequenced sample was blood, either unsorted or a sorted T cell fraction (not recorded which). The chain recombines TRBV11-2 with TRBJ1-1; D may be TRBD1 (5 bases). The sequence was collected from a female donor with ankylosing spondylitis or in good health (not recorded which). CDR3 loop: CASSLGSAGDTEAFF. In DNA form, the CDR3 reads TGTGCCAGCAGCTTAGGATCGGCGGGGGACACTGAAGCTTTCTTT.